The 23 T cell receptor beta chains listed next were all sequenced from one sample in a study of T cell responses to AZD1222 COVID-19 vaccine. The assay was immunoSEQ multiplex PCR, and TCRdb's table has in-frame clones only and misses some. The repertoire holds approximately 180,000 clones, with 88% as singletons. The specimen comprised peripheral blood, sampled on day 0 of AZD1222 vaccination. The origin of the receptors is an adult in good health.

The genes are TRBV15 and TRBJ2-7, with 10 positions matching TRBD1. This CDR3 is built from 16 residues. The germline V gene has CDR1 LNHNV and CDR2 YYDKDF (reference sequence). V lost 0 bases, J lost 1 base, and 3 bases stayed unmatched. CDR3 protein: CATSRDLGQGSYEQYF. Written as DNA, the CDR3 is TGTGCCACCAGCAGAGATCTGGGACAGGGGTCCTACGAGCAGTACTTC. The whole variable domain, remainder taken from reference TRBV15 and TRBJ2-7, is DAMVIQNPRYQVTQFGKPVTLSCSQTLNHNVMYWYQQKSSQAPKLLFHYYDKDFNNEADTPDNFQSRRPNTSFCFLDIRSPGLGDTAMYLCATSRDLGQGSYEQYFGPGTRLTVT.

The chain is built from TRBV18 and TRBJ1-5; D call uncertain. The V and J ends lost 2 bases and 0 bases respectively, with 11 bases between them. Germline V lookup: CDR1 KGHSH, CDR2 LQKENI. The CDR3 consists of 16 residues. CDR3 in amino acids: CASSPLPPNSNQPQHF. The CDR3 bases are TGTGCCAGCTCACCATTACCACCTAATAGCAATCAGCCCCAGCATTTT.

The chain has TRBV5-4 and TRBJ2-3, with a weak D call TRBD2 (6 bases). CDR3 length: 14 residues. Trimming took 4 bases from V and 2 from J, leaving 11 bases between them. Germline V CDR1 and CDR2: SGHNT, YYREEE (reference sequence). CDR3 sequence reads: CASSAGTFTDTQYF. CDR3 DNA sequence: TGTGCCAGCAGCGCGGGGACTTTCACAGATACGCAGTATTTT.

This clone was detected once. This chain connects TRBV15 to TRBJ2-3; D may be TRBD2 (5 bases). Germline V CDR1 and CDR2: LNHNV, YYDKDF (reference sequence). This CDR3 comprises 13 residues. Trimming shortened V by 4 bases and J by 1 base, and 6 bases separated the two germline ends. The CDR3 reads CATSTGGTDTQYF. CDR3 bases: TGTGCCACCAGCACCGGGGGCACAGATACGCAGTATTTT.

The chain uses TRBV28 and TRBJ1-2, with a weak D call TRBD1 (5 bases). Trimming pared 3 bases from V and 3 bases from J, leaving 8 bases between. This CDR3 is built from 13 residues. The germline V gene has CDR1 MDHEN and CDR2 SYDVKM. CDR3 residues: CASSFTTDYGYTF. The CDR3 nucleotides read TGTGCCAGCAGTTTTACGACAGACTATGGCTACACCTTC.

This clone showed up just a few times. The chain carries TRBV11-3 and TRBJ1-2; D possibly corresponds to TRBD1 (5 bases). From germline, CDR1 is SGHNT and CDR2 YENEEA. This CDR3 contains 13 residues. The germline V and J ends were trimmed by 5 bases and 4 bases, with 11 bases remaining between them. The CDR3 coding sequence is TGTGCCAGCAGCCAGAGTGGGGGCTATGGCTACACCTTC. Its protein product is CASSQSGGYGYTF.

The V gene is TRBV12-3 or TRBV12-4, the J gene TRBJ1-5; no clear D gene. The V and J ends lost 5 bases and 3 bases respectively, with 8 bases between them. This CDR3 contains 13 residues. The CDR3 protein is CASSVADNQPQHF. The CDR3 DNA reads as TGTGCCAGCAGTGTGGCAGACAATCAGCCCCAGCATTTT.

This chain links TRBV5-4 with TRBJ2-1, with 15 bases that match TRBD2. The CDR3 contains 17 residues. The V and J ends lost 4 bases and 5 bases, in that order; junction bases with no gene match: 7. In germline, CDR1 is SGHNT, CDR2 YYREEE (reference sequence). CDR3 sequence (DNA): TGTGCCAGCAGCAACCCGGGACTAGCGGGGGGAAACAATGAGCAGTTCTTC. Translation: CASSNPGLAGGNNEQFF.

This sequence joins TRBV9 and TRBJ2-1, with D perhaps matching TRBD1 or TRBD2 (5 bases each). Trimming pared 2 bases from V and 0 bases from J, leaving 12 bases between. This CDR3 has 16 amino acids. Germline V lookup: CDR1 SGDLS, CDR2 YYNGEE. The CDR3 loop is CASSVATGLSYNEQFF. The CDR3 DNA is TGTGCCAGCAGCGTCGCTACGGGGCTCTCCTACAATGAGCAGTTCTTC.

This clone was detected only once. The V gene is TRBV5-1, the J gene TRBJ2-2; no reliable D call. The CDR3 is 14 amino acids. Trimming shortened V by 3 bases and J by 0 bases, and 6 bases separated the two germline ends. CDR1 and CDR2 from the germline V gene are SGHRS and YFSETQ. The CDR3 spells CASSSRSNTGELFF. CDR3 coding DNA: TGCGCCAGCAGCTCCAGGTCGAACACCGGGGAGCTGTTTTTT.

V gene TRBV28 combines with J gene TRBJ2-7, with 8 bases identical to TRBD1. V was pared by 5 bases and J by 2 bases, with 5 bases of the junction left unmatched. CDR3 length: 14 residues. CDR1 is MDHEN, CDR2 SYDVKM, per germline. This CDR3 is CASSMGQDPYEQYF. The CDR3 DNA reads TGTGCCAGCAGTATGGGACAGGACCCCTACGAGCAGTACTTC.

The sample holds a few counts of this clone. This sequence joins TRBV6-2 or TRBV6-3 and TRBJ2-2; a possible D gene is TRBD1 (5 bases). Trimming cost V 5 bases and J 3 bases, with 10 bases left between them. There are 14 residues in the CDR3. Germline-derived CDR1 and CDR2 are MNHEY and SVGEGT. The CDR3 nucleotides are TGTGCCAGCAGTACTGGACACCACACCGGGGAGCTGTTTTTT. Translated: CASSTGHHTGELFF.

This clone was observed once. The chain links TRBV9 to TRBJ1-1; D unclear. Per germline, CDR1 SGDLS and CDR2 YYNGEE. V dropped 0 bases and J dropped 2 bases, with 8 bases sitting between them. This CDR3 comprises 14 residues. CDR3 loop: CASSVAEQNTEAFF. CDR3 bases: TGTGCCAGCAGCGTAGCTGAACAAAACACTGAAGCTTTCTTT.

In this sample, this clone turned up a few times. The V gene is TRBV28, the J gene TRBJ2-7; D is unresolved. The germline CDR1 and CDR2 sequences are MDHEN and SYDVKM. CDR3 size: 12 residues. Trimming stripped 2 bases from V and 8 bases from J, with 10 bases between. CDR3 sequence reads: CASSLGPTKQYF. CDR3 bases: TGTGCCAGCAGTTTAGGGCCGACGAAGCAGTACTTC.

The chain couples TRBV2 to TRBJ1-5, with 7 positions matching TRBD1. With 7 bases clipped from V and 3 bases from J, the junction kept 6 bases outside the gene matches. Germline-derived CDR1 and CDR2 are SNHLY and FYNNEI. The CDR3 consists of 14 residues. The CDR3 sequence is CASNDRVANQPQHF. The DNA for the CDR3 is TGTGCCAGCAATGACAGGGTAGCCAATCAGCCCCAGCATTTT.

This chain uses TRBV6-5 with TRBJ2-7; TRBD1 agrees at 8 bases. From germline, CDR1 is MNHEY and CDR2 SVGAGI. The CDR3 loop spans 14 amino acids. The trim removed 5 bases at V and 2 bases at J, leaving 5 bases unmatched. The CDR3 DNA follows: TGTGCCAGCAGTCCAGACAGGGGTGCCTACGAGCAGTACTTC. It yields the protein CASSPDRGAYEQYF.

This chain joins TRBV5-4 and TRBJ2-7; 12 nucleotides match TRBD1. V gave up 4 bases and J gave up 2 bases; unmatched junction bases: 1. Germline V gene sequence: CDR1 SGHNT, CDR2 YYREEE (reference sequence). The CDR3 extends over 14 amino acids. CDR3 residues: CASSRDRGPYEQYF. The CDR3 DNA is TGTGCCAGCAGCCGGGACAGGGGGCCCTACGAGCAGTACTTC.

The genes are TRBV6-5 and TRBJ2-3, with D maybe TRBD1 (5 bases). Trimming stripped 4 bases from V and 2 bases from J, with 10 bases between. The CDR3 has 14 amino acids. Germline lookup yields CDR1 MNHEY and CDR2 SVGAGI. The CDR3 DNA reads TGTGCCAGCAGTTGGGGCGGCCCCACAGATACGCAGTATTTT. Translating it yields CASSWGGPTDTQYF.

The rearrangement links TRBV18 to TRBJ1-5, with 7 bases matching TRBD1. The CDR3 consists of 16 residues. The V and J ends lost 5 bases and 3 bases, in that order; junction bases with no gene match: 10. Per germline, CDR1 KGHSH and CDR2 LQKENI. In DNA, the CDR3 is TGTGCCAGCTCATCCCGACAGGGTAAGGTCAATCAGCCCCAGCATTTT. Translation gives CASSSRQGKVNQPQHF.

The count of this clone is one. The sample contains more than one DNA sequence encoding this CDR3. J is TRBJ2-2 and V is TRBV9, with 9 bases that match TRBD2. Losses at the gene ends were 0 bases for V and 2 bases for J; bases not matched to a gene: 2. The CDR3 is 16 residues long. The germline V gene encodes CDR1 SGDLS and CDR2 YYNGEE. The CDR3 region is CASSVGLAGNTGELFF. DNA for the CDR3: TGTGCCAGCAGCGTAGGGCTAGCGGGAAACACCGGGGAGCTGTTTTTT.

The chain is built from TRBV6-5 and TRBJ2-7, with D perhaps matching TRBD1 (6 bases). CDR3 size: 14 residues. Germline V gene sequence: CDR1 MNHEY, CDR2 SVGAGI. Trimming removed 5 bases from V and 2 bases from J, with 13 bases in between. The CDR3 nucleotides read TGTGCCAGCAGTCGCGAGGGGGTAACCTACGAGCAGTACTTC. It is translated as CASSREGVTYEQYF.

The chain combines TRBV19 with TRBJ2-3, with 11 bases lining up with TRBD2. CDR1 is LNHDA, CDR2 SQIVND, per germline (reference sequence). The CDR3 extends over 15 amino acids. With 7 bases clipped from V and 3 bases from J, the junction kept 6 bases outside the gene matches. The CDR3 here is CASTEGLAATDTQYF. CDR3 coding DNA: TGTGCCAGTACAGAGGGACTAGCGGCTACAGATACGCAGTATTTT.

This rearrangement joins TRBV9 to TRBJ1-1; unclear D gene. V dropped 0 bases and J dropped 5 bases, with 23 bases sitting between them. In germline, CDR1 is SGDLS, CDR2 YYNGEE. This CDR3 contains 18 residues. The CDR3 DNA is TGTGCCAGCAGCGTAGCCCCAGAACCAGCTTCGGGGATGACTGAAGCTTTCTTT. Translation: CASSVAPEPASGMTEAFF.